This T cell receptor (beta chain) was sequenced during a study of T-cell reconstitution after alpha-beta-depleted transplantation in children. The library targeted TCRbeta and was prepared with unique molecular identifiers. Via MiXCR, TCRdb re-called the PCR reads, giving one row per CDR3 protein. The repertoire consists of approximately 82,000 distinct CDR3 sequences, with 15% to 20% occurring once and the leading ten covering 45% to 55%. Looked up from germline, CDR1 is SGHVS and CDR2 is FQNEAQ. The V end lost 4 bases, the J end lost 2 bases, and 12 bases lay between the germline ends. The CDR3 is 14 amino acids.

The sequence came from a male patient aged 2-15 years who had a stem cell transplant for acute lymphoblastic leukemia, so the T cells may come from the graft donor. The sample here was PBMCs, mostly from graft donor cells, taken 360 days after TCRalphabeta/CD19-depleted stem cell transplant. The chain links TRBV7-8 to TRBJ2-7; tentatively, D is TRBD1 or TRBD2 (5 bases each). The CDR3 nucleotides read TGTGCCAGCAGCTCCCGGGACCGCACCTACGAGCAGTACTTC. This translates into CASSSRDRTYEQYF. The variable domain in full, completed from reference TRBV7-8 and TRBJ2-7, reads GAGVSQSPRYKVAKRGQDVALRCDPISGHVSLFWYQQALGQGPEFLTYFQNEAQLDKSGLPSDRFFAERPEGSVSTLKIQRTQQEDSAVYLCASSSRDRTYEQYFGPGTRLTVT.